This TCR beta chain was sequenced for a study of OX40 agonist ivuxolimab in advanced cancers. Points from the study as a whole: On average, CD8+ T cells showed a greater number of expanded clones than CD4+. With doses of 0.1-3.0 mg/kg, partial responders showed among the lowest clonal expansion.

CDR1 is SQVTM and CDR2 is ANQGSEA in the germline V gene. This CDR3 is 13 amino acids long. V was shortened by 1 base and J by 1 base, with 7 bases between the two germline ends. In its sample, this clone was seen a few times. The antigen is undetermined. Sequencing was performed with immunoSEQ multiplex PCR; in TCRdb, only in-frame clones are kept and a portion is missing. The table has under 100,000 clones, 92% seen once. This specimen was CD4+ or CD8+ T cells sorted from blood, taken in a trial of the OX40 agonist ivuxolimab. The gene calls are TRBV29-1 and TRBJ1-1; perhaps TRBD1 as D (5 bases). The receptor was derived from an adult with an advanced solid tumor such as melanoma, head and neck, liver or kidney cancer. The CDR3 coding sequence is TGCAGCGTTGAAGGACAGACGAACACTGAAGCTTTCTTT. Protein product: CSVEGQTNTEAFF.